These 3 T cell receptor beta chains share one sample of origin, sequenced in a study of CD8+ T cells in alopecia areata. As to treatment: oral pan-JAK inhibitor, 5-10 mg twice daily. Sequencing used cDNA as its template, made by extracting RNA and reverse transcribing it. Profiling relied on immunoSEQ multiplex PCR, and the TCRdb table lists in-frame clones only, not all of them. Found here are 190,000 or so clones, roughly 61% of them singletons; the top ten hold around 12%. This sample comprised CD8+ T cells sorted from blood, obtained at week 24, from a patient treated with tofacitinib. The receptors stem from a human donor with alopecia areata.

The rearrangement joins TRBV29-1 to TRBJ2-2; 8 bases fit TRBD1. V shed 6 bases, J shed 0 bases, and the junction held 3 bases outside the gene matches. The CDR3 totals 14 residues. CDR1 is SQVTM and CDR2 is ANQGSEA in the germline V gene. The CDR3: CSVAGGPNTGELFF. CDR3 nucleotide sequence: TGCAGCGTCGCAGGGGGCCCGAACACCGGGGAGCTGTTTTTT.

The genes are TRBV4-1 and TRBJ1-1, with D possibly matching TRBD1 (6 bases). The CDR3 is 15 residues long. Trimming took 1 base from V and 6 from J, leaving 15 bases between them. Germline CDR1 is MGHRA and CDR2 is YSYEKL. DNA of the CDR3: TGCGCCAGCAGCCAAGGCCGGACAGCCTACGCTGAAGCTTTCTTT. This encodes CASSQGRTAYAEAFF.

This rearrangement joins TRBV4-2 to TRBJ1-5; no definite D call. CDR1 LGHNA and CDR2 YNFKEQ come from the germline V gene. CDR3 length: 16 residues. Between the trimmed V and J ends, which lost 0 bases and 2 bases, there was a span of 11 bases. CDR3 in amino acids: CASSQDFPLGNQPQHF. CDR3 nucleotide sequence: TGTGCCAGCAGCCAAGATTTCCCCTTGGGCAATCAGCCCCAGCATTTT.